The 14 T cell receptor beta chains below were found in one sample sequenced in a study of shared clonotypes between healthy human individuals. Some clones are missing from TCRdb's copy, which holds only in-frame ones; the method was immunoSEQ multiplex PCR. The sample consists of some 1.4 million clones, approximately 97% of them appearing once. Source material: naive CD4+ T cells sorted from blood. Subset in this sample: CD45RA+ positively selected. These receptors were obtained from a young man in good health.

The chain has TRBV9 and TRBJ1-2; D gene unclear. This CDR3 region has 16 residues. Trimming took off 0 bases at V and 4 bases at J, with 16 bases between the two ends. CDR1 and CDR2 (germline): SGDLS, YYNGEE. The CDR3 protein is CASSVAPYWEGYGYTF. CDR3 coding DNA: TGTGCCAGCAGCGTAGCTCCCTACTGGGAGGGCTATGGCTACACCTTC.

The chain employs TRBV6-1 and TRBJ1-5, with unresolved D. The V gene lost 8 bases and the J gene lost 4 bases, with 12 bases spanning the gap. The CDR3 contains 13 residues. Germline V gene sequence: CDR1 MNHNS, CDR2 SASEGT. The CDR3 loop is CASGQQYNQPQHF. CDR3 DNA: TGTGCCAGCGGTCAGCAATATAATCAGCCCCAGCATTTT.

The chain carries TRBV9 and TRBJ2-7, with 8 bases identical to TRBD2. Trimming took 0 bases from V and 4 from J; bases not matched to a gene: 9. The CDR3 extends over 16 amino acids. CDR1 is SGDLS and CDR2 is YYNGEE in the germline V gene. DNA for the CDR3: TGTGCCAGCAGCGTAGACTTGGTAGCGGGAAGGTACGAGCAGTACTTC. Protein sequence: CASSVDLVAGRYEQYF.

This rearrangement joins TRBV18 to TRBJ2-3; 8 bases are shared with TRBD2. Per germline, CDR1 KGHSH and CDR2 LQKENI. Unmatched junction bases numbered 18, after V lost 1 base and J lost 9 bases. This CDR3 region has 18 residues. CDR3 sequence: CASSPLPRTLGLAGTQYF. CDR3 DNA sequence: TGTGCCAGCTCACCACTCCCACGTACCTTAGGACTAGCCGGCACGCAGTATTTT.

This CDR3 reads CASSRGTLVHEQYF. CDR3 in DNA: TGTGCCAGCAGCCGAGGAACGTTAGTCCACGAGCAGTACTTC. The chain employs TRBV7-9 and TRBJ2-7; D gene uncertain. The CDR3 spans 14 residues. Looked up from germline, CDR1 is SEHNR and CDR2 is FQNEAQ (reference sequence). Trimming pared 5 bases from V and 5 bases from J, leaving 16 bases between. Drawing the rest from reference TRBV7-9 and TRBJ2-7, the complete variable domain is DTGVSQNPRHKITKRGQNVTFRCDPISEHNRLYWYRQTLGQGPEFLTYFQNEAQLEKSRLLSDRFSAERPKGSFSTLEIQRTEQGDSAMYLCASSRGTLVHEQYFGPGTRLTVT.

The J gene is TRBJ2-7, the V gene TRBV7-6, with 10 bases lining up with TRBD2. Trimming cost V 1 base and J 9 bases; bases outside gene matches: 9. The CDR3 sequence is 15 residues long. The germline gives CDR1 SGHVS, CDR2 FNYEAQ. DNA for the CDR3: TGTGCCAGCAGCTTAGTCAGTAGCGGGAGGTCTCGGCAGTACTTC. This encodes CASSLVSSGRSRQYF.

This clone came up once. This chain connects TRBV15 to TRBJ2-1; perhaps TRBD1 as D (5 bases). Germline lookup yields CDR1 LNHNV and CDR2 YYDKDF (reference sequence). The CDR3 loop spans 13 amino acids. Deletions cut 1 base from V and 9 bases from J, with 10 bases between. The CDR3 sequence is CATSRVGVPEQFF. CDR3 DNA: TGTGCCACCAGCAGAGTAGGGGTACCTGAGCAGTTCTTC.

The chain joins TRBV4-1 to TRBJ1-1; D might be TRBD1 (5 bases). Per germline, CDR1 MGHRA and CDR2 YSYEKL. V was shortened by 4 bases and J by 2 bases, with 20 bases between the two germline ends. This CDR3 is built from 17 residues. CDR3 nucleotide sequence: TGCGCCAGCAGCCTCCGGCGGGGGGAAGATTTTAACACTGAAGCTTTCTTT. This sequence encodes CASSLRRGEDFNTEAFF.

The chain carries TRBV19 and TRBJ2-1; D gene unclear. This CDR3 comprises 15 residues. Trimming removed 8 bases at V and 3 bases at J, with 17 bases between. The germline V gene has CDR1 LNHDA and CDR2 SQIVND (reference sequence). The CDR3: CASGYPGPGYNEQFF. The DNA of the CDR3 is TGTGCCAGTGGGTATCCCGGACCGGGCTACAATGAGCAGTTCTTC.

The rearrangement uses TRBV5-4 and TRBJ2-1, with 11 bases that match TRBD2. CDR3 size: 15 residues. CDR1 and CDR2 from the germline V gene are SGHNT and YYREEE (reference sequence). J was trimmed by 6 bases and V by 6 bases; bases with no gene match: 8. CDR3 residues: CASTQGLAEANEQFF. DNA for the CDR3: TGTGCCAGCACACAGGGACTAGCGGAGGCCAATGAGCAGTTCTTC.

CDR3 DNA sequence: TGTGCCAGCAGCTTAGTTGCGGGATCTTCCTACGAGCAGTACTTC. This sequence encodes CASSLVAGSSYEQYF. The genes are TRBV7-2 and TRBJ2-7; the D gene is possibly TRBD2 (6 bases). V was pared by 1 base and J by 1 base, with 11 bases between. In germline, CDR1 is SGHTA, CDR2 FQGNSA. The CDR3 covers 15 residues.

Points on this clone: The sample has other DNA sequences that encode this CDR3 too. The J gene is TRBJ1-5, the V gene TRBV2; D not resolved. Germline loops: CDR1 SNHLY, CDR2 FYNNEI. The germline V and J ends were trimmed by 3 bases and 7 bases, with 7 bases remaining between them. There are 12 residues in the CDR3. CDR3 protein: CASSDGWQPQHF. In nucleotides, the CDR3 is TGTGCCAGCAGTGATGGTTGGCAGCCCCAGCATTTT.

This chain links TRBV21-1 with TRBJ2-1; TRBD2, the D gene given by the table, was not confirmed from the DNA. TRBV21-1 is a recognized pseudogene. This CDR3 is built from 19 residues. The DNA of the CDR3 is TGTGCCAGCAGCAAAAGAGCCGCTAGCGGTCCCCCAGGGGTTAGTGAGCAGTTCTTC. Its translation is CASSKRAASGPPGVSEQFF.

The chain links TRBV6-1 to TRBJ2-1; no clear D. Germline V gives CDR1 MNHNS, CDR2 SASEGT. This CDR3 has 13 amino acids. Trimming left V 1 base short and J 4 bases short, with 5 bases between. The CDR3 nucleotides read TGTGCCAGCAGTGAAGTTTTGTACAATGAGCAGTTCTTC. It encodes CASSEVLYNEQFF.